This is a list of T cell receptor beta chains from one sample in a study of shared clonotypes between healthy human individuals. Clones were sequenced by immunoSEQ multiplex PCR, and TCRdb holds only the in-frame ones, with some missing. The sample records 1.5 million to 2.5 million clones, about 95% being singletons. The sample consisted of naive CD8+ T cells sorted from blood. All receptors come from a man between 18 and 35 years old in good health. Each CDR3 is given with its conserved first and last residue. Each record gives: J gene, clone size, V gene, D gene, CDR3 protein, CDR3 DNA. A D gene is named only where the DNA matches it firmly. Only some rows state a clone size, as once, few, many or a class for expanded clones.

j_gene: TRBJ2-3; abundance: -; v_gene: TRBV2; d_gene: TRBD2; CDR3aa: CASSLAGSLDTQYF; CDR3nt: TGTGCCAGCAGTCTAGCGGGAAGTCTTGATACGCAGTATTTT
j_gene: TRBJ2-3; abundance: -; v_gene: TRBV7-9; d_gene: TRBD2; CDR3aa: CASSSRGALTDTQYF; CDR3nt: TGTGCCAGCAGCTCGCGGGGGGCCCTCACAGATACGCAGTATTTT
j_gene: TRBJ2-7; abundance: -; v_gene: TRBV30; d_gene: -; CDR3aa: CAWSGVGGYEQYF; CDR3nt: TGTGCCTGGAGTGGAGTAGGGGGCTACGAGCAGTACTTC
j_gene: TRBJ2-7; abundance: -; v_gene: TRBV27; d_gene: -; CDR3aa: CASSLGGYEQYF; CDR3nt: TGTGCCAGCAGTTTAGGAGGTTACGAGCAGTACTTC
j_gene: TRBJ2-1; abundance: -; v_gene: TRBV7-9; d_gene: -; CDR3aa: CASRRRASYNEQFF; CDR3nt: TGTGCCAGCAGGCGGCGAGCTTCCTACAATGAGCAGTTCTTC
j_gene: TRBJ2-3; abundance: -; v_gene: TRBV6-5; d_gene: TRBD2; CDR3aa: CASSQTSGSPDTQYF; CDR3nt: TGTGCCAGCAGTCAGACTAGCGGGAGCCCAGATACGCAGTATTTT
j_gene: TRBJ2-3; abundance: -; v_gene: TRBV6-5; d_gene: -; CDR3aa: CASTSLQGTDTQYF; CDR3nt: TGTGCCAGCACCTCGTTGCAGGGGACAGATACGCAGTATTTT
j_gene: TRBJ2-3; abundance: -; v_gene: TRBV13; d_gene: -; CDR3aa: CASSLEGGPTDTQYF; CDR3nt: TGTGCCAGCAGCTTAGAAGGGGGACCCACAGATACGCAGTATTTT
j_gene: TRBJ2-2; abundance: -; v_gene: TRBV7-9; d_gene: TRBD2; CDR3aa: CASSFSGTSRRELFF; CDR3nt: TGTGCCAGCAGCTTTTCTGGGACTAGCCGTCGGGAGCTGTTTTTT
j_gene: TRBJ2-5; abundance: -; v_gene: TRBV4-1; d_gene: TRBD1; CDR3aa: CASSSQTGEMETQYF; CDR3nt: TGCGCCAGCAGCTCCCAGACAGGGGAAATGGAGACCCAGTACTTC
j_gene: TRBJ2-7; abundance: -; v_gene: TRBV30; d_gene: -; CDR3aa: CAWSVGTGGPYEQYF; CDR3nt: TGTGCCTGGAGTGTAGGGACTGGCGGTCCCTACGAGCAGTACTTC
j_gene: TRBJ2-1; abundance: once; v_gene: TRBV6-1; d_gene: -; CDR3aa: CASSAPGTHNEQFF; CDR3nt: TGTGCCAGCAGTGCCCCCGGGACCCACAATGAGCAGTTCTTC
j_gene: TRBJ2-7; abundance: -; v_gene: TRBV7-2; d_gene: TRBD1; CDR3aa: CASSLRQGYSSYEQYF; CDR3nt: TGTGCCAGCAGCTTAAGACAGGGGTATAGTTCCTACGAGCAGTACTTC
j_gene: TRBJ2-7; abundance: once; v_gene: TRBV7-9; d_gene: -; CDR3aa: CASSFVGDEQYF; CDR3nt: TGTGCCAGCAGCTTCGTAGGAGACGAGCAGTACTTC
j_gene: TRBJ2-2; abundance: once; v_gene: TRBV11-3; d_gene: -; CDR3aa: CASSLGLSPGELFF; CDR3nt: TGTGCCAGCAGCTTAGGTCTCAGTCCCGGGGAGCTGTTTTTT
j_gene: TRBJ1-3; abundance: -; v_gene: TRBV30; d_gene: -; CDR3aa: CAWETTFSGNTIYF; CDR3nt: TGTGCCTGGGAGACCACTTTCTCTGGAAACACCATATATTTT
j_gene: TRBJ2-7; abundance: -; v_gene: TRBV5-6; d_gene: TRBD1; CDR3aa: CASSLGHQGAYEQYF; CDR3nt: TGTGCCAGCAGCTTGGGTCACCAGGGGGCCTACGAGCAGTACTTC
j_gene: TRBJ2-7; abundance: -; v_gene: TRBV27; d_gene: -; CDR3aa: CASSLGHSYEQYF; CDR3nt: TGTGCCAGCAGTTTGGGGCATTCCTACGAGCAGTACTTC
j_gene: TRBJ1-6; abundance: -; v_gene: TRBV5-5; d_gene: -; CDR3aa: CASSAAQESSYNSPLHF; CDR3nt: TGTGCCAGCAGCGCGGCCCAGGAAAGCTCCTATAATTCACCCCTCCACTTT
j_gene: TRBJ2-1; abundance: -; v_gene: TRBV25-1; d_gene: -; CDR3aa: CASSDTRERSGGEQFF; CDR3nt: TGTGCCAGCAGTGACACTAGGGAGCGGAGTGGGGGTGAGCAGTTCTTC
j_gene: TRBJ2-7; abundance: -; v_gene: TRBV19; d_gene: TRBD2; CDR3aa: CASSIVAGIHPAGVSYEQYF; CDR3nt: TGTGCCAGTAGTATAGTAGCAGGGATCCACCCAGCGGGAGTGAGCTACGAGCAGTACTTC
j_gene: TRBJ1-1; abundance: -; v_gene: TRBV30; d_gene: -; CDR3aa: CAWTDTEAFF; CDR3nt: TGTGCCTGGACGGACACTGAAGCTTTCTTT
j_gene: TRBJ1-4; abundance: -; v_gene: TRBV4-3; d_gene: -; CDR3aa: CASSHLYLAGEVNQPTNEKLFF; CDR3nt: TGCGCCAGCAGCCACCTATACCTGGCAGGGGAGGTTAACCAACCAACTAATGAAAAACTGTTTTTT
j_gene: TRBJ2-2; abundance: -; v_gene: TRBV28; d_gene: -; CDR3aa: CASQSEAGELFF; CDR3nt: TGTGCCAGCCAATCCGAAGCCGGGGAGCTGTTTTTT
j_gene: TRBJ2-7; abundance: -; v_gene: TRBV7-8; d_gene: -; CDR3aa: CASSFVMGSILYEQYF; CDR3nt: TGTGCCAGCAGCTTTGTAATGGGGTCTATTCTCTACGAGCAGTACTTC
j_gene: TRBJ2-5; abundance: -; v_gene: TRBV5-4; d_gene: -; CDR3aa: CASSLIDGTEETQYF; CDR3nt: TGTGCCAGCAGCTTGATAGACGGAACCGAAGAGACCCAGTACTTC
j_gene: TRBJ2-4; abundance: -; v_gene: TRBV9; d_gene: -; CDR3aa: CASSVGQLEDIQYF; CDR3nt: TGTGCCAGCAGCGTAGGACAGCTTGAGGACATTCAGTACTTC
j_gene: TRBJ2-3; abundance: -; v_gene: TRBV7-9; d_gene: TRBD1; CDR3aa: CASSHSWTGSTDTQYF; CDR3nt: TGTGCCAGCAGCCACTCCTGGACAGGTAGCACAGATACGCAGTATTTT
j_gene: TRBJ1-2; abundance: -; v_gene: TRBV11-2; d_gene: -; CDR3aa: CASSSALNYGYTF; CDR3nt: TGTGCCAGCAGCTCGGCGCTAAACTATGGCTACACCTTC
j_gene: TRBJ2-1; abundance: -; v_gene: TRBV4-3; d_gene: -; CDR3aa: CASSQGGVRDEQFF; CDR3nt: TGCGCCAGCAGCCAAGGGGGAGTCCGGGATGAGCAGTTCTTC
j_gene: TRBJ2-1; abundance: -; v_gene: TRBV2; d_gene: TRBD1; CDR3aa: CASQVGTGTYNEQFF; CDR3nt: TGTGCCAGCCAAGTCGGGACAGGGACCTACAATGAGCAGTTCTTC
j_gene: TRBJ2-7; abundance: -; v_gene: TRBV27; d_gene: -; CDR3aa: CASSLSSDFSLREQYF; CDR3nt: TGTGCCAGCAGTTTATCGAGCGACTTCTCCTTGCGCGAGCAGTACTTC
j_gene: TRBJ1-5; abundance: -; v_gene: TRBV6-6; d_gene: TRBD1; CDR3aa: CASTQDRIDQPQHF; CDR3nt: TGTGCCAGCACCCAGGACAGGATCGATCAGCCCCAGCATTTT
j_gene: TRBJ2-7; abundance: -; v_gene: TRBV9; d_gene: -; CDR3aa: CASSDEGGEQYF; CDR3nt: TGTGCCAGCAGCGACGAAGGAGGCGAGCAGTACTTC
j_gene: TRBJ1-2; abundance: -; v_gene: TRBV27; d_gene: TRBD1; CDR3aa: CASSSKRDRPIYGYTF; CDR3nt: TGTGCCAGCAGTTCGAAGAGGGACAGGCCTATCTATGGCTACACCTTC
j_gene: TRBJ1-2; abundance: -; v_gene: TRBV7-9; d_gene: -; CDR3aa: CASSSLGWGSNYGYTF; CDR3nt: TGTGCCAGCAGCTCCCTTGGATGGGGAAGTAACTATGGCTACACCTTC
j_gene: TRBJ1-4; abundance: -; v_gene: TRBV6-5; d_gene: -; CDR3aa: CASSYSVRTNEKLFF; CDR3nt: TGTGCCAGCAGTTACTCGGTCCGAACTAATGAAAAACTGTTTTTT
j_gene: TRBJ2-3; abundance: -; v_gene: TRBV4-1; d_gene: -; CDR3aa: CASRLVPGTDTQYF; CDR3nt: TGCGCCAGCAGACTCGTCCCAGGCACAGATACGCAGTATTTT
j_gene: TRBJ2-1; abundance: -; v_gene: TRBV10-2; d_gene: TRBD1; CDR3aa: CASSEAGQGAYEQFF; CDR3nt: TGCGCCAGCAGTGAGGCAGGCCAGGGGGCCTATGAGCAGTTCTTC
j_gene: TRBJ2-5; abundance: -; v_gene: TRBV27; d_gene: TRBD1; CDR3aa: CASSRDSSFGVETQYF; CDR3nt: TGTGCCAGCAGTAGGGACAGCAGTTTCGGGGTGGAGACCCAGTACTTC